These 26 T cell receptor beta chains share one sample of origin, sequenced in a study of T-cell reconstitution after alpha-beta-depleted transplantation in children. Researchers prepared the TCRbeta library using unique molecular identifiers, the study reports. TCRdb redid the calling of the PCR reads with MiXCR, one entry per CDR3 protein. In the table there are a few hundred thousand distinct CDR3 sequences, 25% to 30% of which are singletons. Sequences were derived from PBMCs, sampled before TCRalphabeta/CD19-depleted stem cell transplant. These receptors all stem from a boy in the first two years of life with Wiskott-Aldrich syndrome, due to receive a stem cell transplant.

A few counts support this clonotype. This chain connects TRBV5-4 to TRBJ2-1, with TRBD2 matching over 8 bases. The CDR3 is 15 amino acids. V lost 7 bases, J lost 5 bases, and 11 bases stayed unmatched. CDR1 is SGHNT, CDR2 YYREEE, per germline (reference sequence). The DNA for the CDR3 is TGTGCCAGCCTGTTGGCGGGAGGCAGAAACAATGAGCAGTTCTTC. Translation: CASLLAGGRNNEQFF.

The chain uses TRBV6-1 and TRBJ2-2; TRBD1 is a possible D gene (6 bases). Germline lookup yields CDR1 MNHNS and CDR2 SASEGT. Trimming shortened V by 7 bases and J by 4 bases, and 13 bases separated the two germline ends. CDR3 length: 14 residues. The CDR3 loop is CASTQGILTGELFF. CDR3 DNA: TGTGCCAGCACTCAGGGGATTCTCACCGGGGAGCTGTTTTTT.

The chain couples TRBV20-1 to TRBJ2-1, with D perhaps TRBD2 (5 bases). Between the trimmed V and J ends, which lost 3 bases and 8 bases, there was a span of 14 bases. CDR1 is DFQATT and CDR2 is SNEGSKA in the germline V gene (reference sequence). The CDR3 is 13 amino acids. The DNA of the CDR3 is TGCAGTGCTAGCCGTCCTAGCTCGGATGAGCAGTTCTTC. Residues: CSASRPSSDEQFF.

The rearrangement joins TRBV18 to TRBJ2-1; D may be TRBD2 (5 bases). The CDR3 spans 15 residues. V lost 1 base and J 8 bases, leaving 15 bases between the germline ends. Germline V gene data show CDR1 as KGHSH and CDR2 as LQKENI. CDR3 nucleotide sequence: TGTGCCAGCTCACCACTGTCGCGGGCATTGGATGAGCAGTTCTTC. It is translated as CASSPLSRALDEQFF.

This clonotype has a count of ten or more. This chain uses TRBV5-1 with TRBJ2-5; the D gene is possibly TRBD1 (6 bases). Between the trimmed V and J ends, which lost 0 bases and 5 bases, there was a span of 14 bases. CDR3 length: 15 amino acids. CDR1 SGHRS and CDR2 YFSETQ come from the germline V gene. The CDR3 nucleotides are TGCGCCAGCAGCTTGGCCCACAGGGTTCTGGAGACCCAGTACTTC. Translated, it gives CASSLAHRVLETQYF.

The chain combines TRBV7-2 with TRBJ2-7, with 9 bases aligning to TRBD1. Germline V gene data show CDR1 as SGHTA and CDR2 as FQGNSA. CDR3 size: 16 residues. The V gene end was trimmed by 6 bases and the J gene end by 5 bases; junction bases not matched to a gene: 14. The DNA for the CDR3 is TGTGCCAGCAGGAAAAACCCCGGGACAGGGCTCGACGAGCAGTACTTC. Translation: CASRKNPGTGLDEQYF. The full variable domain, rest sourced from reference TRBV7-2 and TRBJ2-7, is GAGVSQSPSNKVTEKGKDVELRCDPISGHTALYWYRQSLGQGLEFLIYFQGNSAPDKSGLPSDRFSAERTGGSVSTLTIQRTQQEDSAVYLCASRKNPGTGLDEQYFGPGTRLTVT.

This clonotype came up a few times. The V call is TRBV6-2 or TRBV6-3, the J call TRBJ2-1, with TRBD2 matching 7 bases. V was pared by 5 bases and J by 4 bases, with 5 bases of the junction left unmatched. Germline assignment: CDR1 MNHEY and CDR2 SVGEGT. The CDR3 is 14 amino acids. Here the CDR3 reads CASSASGSYNEQFF. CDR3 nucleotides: TGTGCCAGCAGTGCTAGCGGCTCTTACAATGAGCAGTTCTTC.

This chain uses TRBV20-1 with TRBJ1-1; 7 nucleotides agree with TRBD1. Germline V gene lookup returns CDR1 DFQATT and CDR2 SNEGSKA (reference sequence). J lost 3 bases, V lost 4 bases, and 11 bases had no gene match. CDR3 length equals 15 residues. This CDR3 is CSATRPDRVHTEAFF. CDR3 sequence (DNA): TGCAGTGCTACTCGCCCTGACAGGGTCCACACTGAAGCTTTCTTT.

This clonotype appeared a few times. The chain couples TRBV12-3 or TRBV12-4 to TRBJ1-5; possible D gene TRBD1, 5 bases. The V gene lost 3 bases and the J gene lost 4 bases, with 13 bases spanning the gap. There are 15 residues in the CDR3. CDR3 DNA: TGTGCCAGCAGTTTTAGGGGTATGGGGAATCAGCCCCAGCATTTT. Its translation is CASSFRGMGNQPQHF.

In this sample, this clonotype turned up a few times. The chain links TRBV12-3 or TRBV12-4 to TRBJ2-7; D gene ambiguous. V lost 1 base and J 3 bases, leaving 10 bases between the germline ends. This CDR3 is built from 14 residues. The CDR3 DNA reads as TGTGCCAGCAGTTTAGACTTGGGCGGCTACGAGCAGTACTTC. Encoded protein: CASSLDLGGYEQYF.

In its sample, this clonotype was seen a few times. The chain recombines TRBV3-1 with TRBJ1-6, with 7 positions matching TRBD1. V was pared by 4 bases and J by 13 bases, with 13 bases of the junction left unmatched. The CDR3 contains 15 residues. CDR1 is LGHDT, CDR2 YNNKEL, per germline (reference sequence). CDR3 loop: CASSPFKGARAPLHF. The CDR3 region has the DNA TGTGCCAGCAGCCCTTTCAAGGGGGCAAGAGCGCCCCTCCACTTT.

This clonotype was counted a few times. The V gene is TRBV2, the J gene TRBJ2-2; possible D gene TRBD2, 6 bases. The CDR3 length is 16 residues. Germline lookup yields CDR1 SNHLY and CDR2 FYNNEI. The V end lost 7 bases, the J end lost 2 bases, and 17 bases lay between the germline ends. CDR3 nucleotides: TGTGCCAGCAATAGCTTCCTAGCGACAAACACCGGGGAGCTGTTTTTT. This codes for CASNSFLATNTGELFF.

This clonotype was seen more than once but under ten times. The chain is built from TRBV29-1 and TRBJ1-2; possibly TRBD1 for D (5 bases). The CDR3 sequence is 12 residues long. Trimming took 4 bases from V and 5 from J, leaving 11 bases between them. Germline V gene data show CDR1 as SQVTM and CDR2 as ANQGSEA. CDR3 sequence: CSVVWGRYGYTF. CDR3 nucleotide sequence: TGCAGCGTTGTTTGGGGGAGATATGGCTACACCTTC.

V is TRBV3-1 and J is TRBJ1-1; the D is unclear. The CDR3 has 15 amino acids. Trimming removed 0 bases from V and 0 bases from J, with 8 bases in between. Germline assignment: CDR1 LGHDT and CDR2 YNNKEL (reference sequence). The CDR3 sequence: CASSQDIGMNTEAFF. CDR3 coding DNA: TGTGCCAGCAGCCAAGACATCGGGATGAACACTGAAGCTTTCTTT.

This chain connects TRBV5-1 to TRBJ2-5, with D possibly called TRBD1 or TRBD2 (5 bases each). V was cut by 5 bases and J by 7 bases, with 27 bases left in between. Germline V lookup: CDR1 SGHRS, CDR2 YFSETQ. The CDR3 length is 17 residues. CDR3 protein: CASSRAGRDLSWGTQYF. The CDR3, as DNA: TGCGCCAGCAGTCGAGCCGGCCGGGACCTTTCCTGGGGGACCCAGTACTTC.

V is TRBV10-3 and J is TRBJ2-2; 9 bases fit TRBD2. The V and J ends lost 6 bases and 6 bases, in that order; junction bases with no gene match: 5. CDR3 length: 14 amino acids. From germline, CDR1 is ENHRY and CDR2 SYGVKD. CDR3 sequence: CAIRSGRTAGELFF. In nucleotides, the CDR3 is TGTGCCATCAGAAGCGGGAGGACGGCCGGGGAGCTGTTTTTT.

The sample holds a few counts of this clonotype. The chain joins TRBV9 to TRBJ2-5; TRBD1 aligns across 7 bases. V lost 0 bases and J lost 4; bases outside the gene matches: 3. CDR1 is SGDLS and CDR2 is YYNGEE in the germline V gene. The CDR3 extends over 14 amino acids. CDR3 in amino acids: CASSVVPGGETQYF. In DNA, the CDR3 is TGTGCCAGCAGCGTAGTGCCAGGGGGAGAGACCCAGTACTTC. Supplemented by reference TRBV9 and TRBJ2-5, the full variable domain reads DSGVTQTPKHLITATGQRVTLRCSPRSGDLSVYWYQQSLDQGLQFLIQYYNGEERAKGNILERFSAQQFPDLHSELNLSSLELGDSALYFCASSVVPGGETQYFGPGTRLLVL.

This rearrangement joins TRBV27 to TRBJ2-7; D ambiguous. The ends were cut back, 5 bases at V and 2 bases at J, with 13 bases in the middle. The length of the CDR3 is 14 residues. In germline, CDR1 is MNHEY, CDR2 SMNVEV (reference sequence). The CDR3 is CASSPTAATYEQYF. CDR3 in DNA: TGTGCCAGCAGTCCCACGGCAGCTACCTACGAGCAGTACTTC.

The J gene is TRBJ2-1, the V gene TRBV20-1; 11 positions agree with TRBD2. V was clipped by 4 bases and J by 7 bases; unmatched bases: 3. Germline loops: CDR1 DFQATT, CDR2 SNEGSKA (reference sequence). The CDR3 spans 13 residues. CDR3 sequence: CSAMASGRNEQFF. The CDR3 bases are TGCAGTGCTATGGCTAGCGGGAGGAATGAGCAGTTCTTC.

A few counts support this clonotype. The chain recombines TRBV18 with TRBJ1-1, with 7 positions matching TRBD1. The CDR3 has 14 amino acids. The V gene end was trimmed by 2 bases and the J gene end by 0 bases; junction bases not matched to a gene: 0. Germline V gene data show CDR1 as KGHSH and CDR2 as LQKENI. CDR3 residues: CASSPDRVNTEAFF. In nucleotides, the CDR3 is TGTGCCAGCTCACCAGACAGGGTGAACACTGAAGCTTTCTTT.

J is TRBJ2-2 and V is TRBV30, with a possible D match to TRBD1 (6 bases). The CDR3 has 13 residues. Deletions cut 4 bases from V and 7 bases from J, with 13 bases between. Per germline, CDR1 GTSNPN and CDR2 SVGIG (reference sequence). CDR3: CAWMEGGHGELFF. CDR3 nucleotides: TGTGCCTGGATGGAAGGGGGTCACGGGGAGCTGTTTTTT.

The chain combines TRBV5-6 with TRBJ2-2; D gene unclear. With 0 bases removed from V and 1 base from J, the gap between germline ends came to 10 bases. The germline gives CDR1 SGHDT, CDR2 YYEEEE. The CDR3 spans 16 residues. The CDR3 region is CASSLVGSQNTGELFF. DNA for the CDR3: TGTGCCAGCAGCTTGGTCGGATCCCAGAACACCGGGGAGCTGTTTTTT.

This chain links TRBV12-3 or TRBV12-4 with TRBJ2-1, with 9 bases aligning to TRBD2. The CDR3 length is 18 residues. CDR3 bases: TGTACCCTCAGTTTAGCCCCCGGTTGGGCGGGAGGGGGGAATGAGCAGTTCTTC. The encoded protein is CTLSLAPGWAGGGNEQFF.

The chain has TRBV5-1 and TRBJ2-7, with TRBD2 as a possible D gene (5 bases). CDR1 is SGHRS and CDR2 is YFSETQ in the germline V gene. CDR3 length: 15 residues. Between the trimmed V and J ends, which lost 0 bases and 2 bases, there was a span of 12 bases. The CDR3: CASSLALGLAYEQYF. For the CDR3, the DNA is TGCGCCAGCAGCTTGGCACTAGGGCTGGCCTACGAGCAGTACTTC.

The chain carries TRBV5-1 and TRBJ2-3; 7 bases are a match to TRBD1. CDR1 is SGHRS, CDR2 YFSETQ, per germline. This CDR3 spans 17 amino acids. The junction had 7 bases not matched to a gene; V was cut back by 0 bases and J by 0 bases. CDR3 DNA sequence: TGCGCCAGCAGCTTGGGCTGGACAGGAGCTAGCACAGATACGCAGTATTTT. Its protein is CASSLGWTGASTDTQYF.

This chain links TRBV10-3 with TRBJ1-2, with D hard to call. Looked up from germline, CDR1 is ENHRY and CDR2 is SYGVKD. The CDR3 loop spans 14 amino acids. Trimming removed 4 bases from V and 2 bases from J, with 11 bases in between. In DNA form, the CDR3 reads TGTGCCATCAGTGTAGTCCCGGAGAACTATGGCTACACCTTC. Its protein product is CAISVVPENYGYTF.